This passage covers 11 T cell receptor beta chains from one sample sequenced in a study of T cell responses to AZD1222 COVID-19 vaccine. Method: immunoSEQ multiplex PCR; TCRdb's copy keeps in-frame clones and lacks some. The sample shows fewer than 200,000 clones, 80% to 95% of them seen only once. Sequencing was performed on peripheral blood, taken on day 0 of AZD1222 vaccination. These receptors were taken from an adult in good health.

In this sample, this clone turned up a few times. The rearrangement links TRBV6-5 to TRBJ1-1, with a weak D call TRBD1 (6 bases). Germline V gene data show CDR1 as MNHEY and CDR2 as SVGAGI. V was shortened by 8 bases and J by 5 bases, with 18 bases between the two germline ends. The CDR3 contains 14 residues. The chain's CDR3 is CASGSNGGLTEAFF. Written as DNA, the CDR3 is TGTGCCAGCGGGAGTAATGGGGGGCTTACTGAAGCTTTCTTT.

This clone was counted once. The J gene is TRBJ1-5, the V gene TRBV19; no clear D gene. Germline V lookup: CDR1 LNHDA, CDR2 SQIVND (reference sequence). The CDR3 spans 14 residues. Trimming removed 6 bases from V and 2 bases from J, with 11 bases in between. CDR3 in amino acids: CASRSRSGNQPQHF. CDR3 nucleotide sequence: TGTGCCAGTAGGAGTAGGAGCGGCAATCAGCCCCAGCATTTT.

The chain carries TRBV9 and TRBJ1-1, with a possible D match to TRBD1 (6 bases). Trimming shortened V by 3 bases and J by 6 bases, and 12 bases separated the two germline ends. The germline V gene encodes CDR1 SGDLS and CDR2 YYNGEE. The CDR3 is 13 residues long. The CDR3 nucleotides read TGTGCCAGCAGCGAATTCAGGGGCGCTGAAGCTTTCTTT. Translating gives CASSEFRGAEAFF.

CDR3 sequence reads: CASSVRLAGRTYNEQFF. CDR3 sequence (DNA): TGTGCCAGCAGCGTACGCCTAGCGGGCCGCACCTACAATGAGCAGTTCTTC. The J gene is TRBJ2-1, the V gene TRBV7-9; the match to TRBD2 covers 8 bases. J lost 2 bases, V lost 5 bases, and 11 bases had no gene match. CDR1 and CDR2 (germline): SEHNR, FQNEAQ (reference sequence). The CDR3 length is 17 residues.

The CDR3 here is CASSSGQGGSTEAFF. CDR3 bases: TGCGCCAGCAGCTCAGGACAGGGAGGGAGCACTGAAGCTTTCTTT. The chain carries TRBV5-1 and TRBJ1-1; 8 nucleotides agree with TRBD1. V dropped 3 bases and J dropped 4; count of bases not matched to a gene: 8. This CDR3 comprises 15 residues. In germline, CDR1 is SGHRS, CDR2 YFSETQ.

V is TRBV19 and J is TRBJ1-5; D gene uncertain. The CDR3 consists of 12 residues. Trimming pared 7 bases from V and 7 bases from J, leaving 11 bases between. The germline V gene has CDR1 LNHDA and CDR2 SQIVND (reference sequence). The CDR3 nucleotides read TGTGCCAGTACCGAGGGAGGACAGCCCCAGCATTTT. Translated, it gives CASTEGGQPQHF.

As DNA, the CDR3 is TGCGCCAGCAGCACCTCGGGACAGGGCTGGTATGGCTACACCTTC. Amino acid sequence: CASSTSGQGWYGYTF. V usage is TRBV5-1 and J usage is TRBJ1-2, with TRBD1 matching over 9 bases. Germline CDR1 SGHRS, CDR2 YFSETQ. This CDR3 has 15 amino acids. V gave up 4 bases and J gave up 5 bases; unmatched junction bases: 9.

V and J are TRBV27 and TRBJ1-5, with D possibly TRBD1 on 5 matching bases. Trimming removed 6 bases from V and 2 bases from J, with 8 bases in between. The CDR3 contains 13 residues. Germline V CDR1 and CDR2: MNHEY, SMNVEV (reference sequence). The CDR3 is CASSSTGNQPQHF. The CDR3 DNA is TGTGCCAGCAGCTCGACAGGCAATCAGCCCCAGCATTTT.

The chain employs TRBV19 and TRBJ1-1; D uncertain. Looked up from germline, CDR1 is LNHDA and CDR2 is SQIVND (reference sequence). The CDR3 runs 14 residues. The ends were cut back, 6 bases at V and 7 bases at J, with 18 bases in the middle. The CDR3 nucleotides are TGTGCCAGTAGAAGCCGACTCGAACAAAGTGAAGCTTTCTTT. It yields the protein CASRSRLEQSEAFF.

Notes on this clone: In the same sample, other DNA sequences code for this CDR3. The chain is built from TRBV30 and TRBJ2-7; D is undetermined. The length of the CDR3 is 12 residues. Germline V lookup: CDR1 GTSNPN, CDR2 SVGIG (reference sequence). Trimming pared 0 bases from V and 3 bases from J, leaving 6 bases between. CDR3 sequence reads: CAWSVAGYEQYF. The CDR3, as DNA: TGTGCCTGGAGTGTAGCCGGCTACGAGCAGTACTTC. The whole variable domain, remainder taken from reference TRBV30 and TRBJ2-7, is SQTIHQWPATLVQPVGSPLSLECTVEGTSNPNLYWYRQAAGRGLQLLFYSVGIGQISSEVPQNLSASRPQDRQFILSSKKLLLSDSGFYLCAWSVAGYEQYFGPGTRLTVT.

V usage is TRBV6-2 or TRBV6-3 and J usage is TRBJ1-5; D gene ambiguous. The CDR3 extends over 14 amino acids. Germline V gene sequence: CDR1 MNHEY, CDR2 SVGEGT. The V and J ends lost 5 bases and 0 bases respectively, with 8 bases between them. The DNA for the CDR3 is TGTGCCAGCAGTCCGTGGGATAGCAATCAGCCCCAGCATTTT. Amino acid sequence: CASSPWDSNQPQHF.